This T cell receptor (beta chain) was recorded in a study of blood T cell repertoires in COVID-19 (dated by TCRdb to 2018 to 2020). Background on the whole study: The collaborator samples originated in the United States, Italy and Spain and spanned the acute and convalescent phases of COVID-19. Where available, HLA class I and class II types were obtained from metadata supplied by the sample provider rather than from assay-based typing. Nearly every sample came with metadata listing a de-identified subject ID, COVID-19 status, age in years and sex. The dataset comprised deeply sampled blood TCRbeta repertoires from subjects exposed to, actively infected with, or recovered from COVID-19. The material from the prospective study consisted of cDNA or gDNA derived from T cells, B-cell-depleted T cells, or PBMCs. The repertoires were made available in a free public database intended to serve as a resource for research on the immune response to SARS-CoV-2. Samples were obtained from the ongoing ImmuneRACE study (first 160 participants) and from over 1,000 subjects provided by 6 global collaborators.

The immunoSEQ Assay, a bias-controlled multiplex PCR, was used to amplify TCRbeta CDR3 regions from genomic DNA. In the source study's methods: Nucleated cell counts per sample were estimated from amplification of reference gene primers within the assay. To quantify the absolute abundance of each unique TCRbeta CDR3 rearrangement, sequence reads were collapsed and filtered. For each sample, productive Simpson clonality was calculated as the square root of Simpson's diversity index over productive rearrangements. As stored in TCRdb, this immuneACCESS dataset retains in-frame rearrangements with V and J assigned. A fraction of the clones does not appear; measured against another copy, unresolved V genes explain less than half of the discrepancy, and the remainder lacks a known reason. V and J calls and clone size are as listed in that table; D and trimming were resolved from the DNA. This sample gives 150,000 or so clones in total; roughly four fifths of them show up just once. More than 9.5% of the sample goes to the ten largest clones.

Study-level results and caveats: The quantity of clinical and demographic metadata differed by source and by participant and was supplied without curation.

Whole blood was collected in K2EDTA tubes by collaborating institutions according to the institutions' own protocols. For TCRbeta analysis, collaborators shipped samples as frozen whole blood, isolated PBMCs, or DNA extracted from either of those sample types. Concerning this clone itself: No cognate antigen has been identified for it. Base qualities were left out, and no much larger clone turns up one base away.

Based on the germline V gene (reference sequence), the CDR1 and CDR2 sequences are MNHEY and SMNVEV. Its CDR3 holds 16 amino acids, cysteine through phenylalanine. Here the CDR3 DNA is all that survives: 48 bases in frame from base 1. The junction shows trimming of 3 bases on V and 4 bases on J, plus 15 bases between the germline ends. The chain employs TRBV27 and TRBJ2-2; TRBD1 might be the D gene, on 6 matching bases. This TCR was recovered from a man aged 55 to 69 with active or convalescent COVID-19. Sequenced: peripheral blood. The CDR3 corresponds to CASSFQNRVSTGELFF. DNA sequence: TGTGCCAGCAGTTTTCAAAACAGGGTTAGCACCGGGGAGCTGTTTTTT.